This T cell receptor beta chain came from a study of blood T cell repertoires in COVID-19 (dated by TCRdb to between 2020 and 2021). Regarding the study in general: The collaborator samples originated in the United States, Italy and Spain and spanned the acute and convalescent phases of COVID-19. A de-identified subject ID, COVID-19 status, age in years and sex were almost always included in the sample metadata. Where available, HLA class I and class II types were taken from metadata supplied by the sample provider and were not determined by assay-based typing. The repertoires were released in a freely available public database meant as a resource for research on the immune response to SARS-CoV-2. The samples were drawn from two sources: the first 160 participants of the ongoing ImmuneRACE study, and 1,200 or so subjects contributed by 6 global collaborators. Subjects who had been exposed to COVID-19, were actively infected with it, or had recovered from it provided the deeply sampled blood TCRbeta repertoires that made up the dataset. The prospective study material was composed of cDNA or gDNA derived from T cells, B-cell-depleted T cells, or PBMCs. Results the study describes overall, beyond this receptor: The quantity of clinical and demographic metadata differed by source and by participant and was supplied without curation.

TCRbeta CDR3 regions were amplified from genomic DNA using the immunoSEQ Assay, a bias-controlled multiplex PCR. From the authors' description of their analysis: Within the assay, amplification of reference gene primers was used to estimate how many nucleated cells each sample contained. Sequence reads were collapsed and filtered to measure the absolute abundance of every unique TCRbeta CDR3 rearrangement. For each sample, productive Simpson clonality was calculated by taking the square root of Simpson's diversity index across productive rearrangements. Drawn from immuneACCESS, this table holds only the in-frame rearrangements with V and J called that TCRdb kept. Clones are partly lost; checked studies trace under half to an unresolved V gene and leave the rest unexplained. That table supplies the V and J calls and clone size; D and trimming were determined from the DNA. For this sample there are approximately 28,000 clones; under 85% appear just once. Clones ranked in the top ten supply 7.8% of the sample.

A remark on this clone: Which antigen it targets is not known. Base qualities are not recorded, but no much larger clone differs from it by a single base.

From the germline V gene, CDR1 is SGHTA and CDR2 is FQGNSA. Trimming costs V 1 base and J 4 bases, and their ends lie 11 bases apart. From cysteine to phenylalanine, the CDR3 is 15 amino acids long. The retained sequence is limited to the CDR3, 45 bases, with the frame set at the first base. Collaborating institutions collected whole blood in K2EDTA tubes following their own protocols. For TCRbeta analysis, collaborators shipped samples as frozen whole blood, isolated PBMCs, or DNA extracted from either of those sample types. The sequence derives from a woman between 65 and 79 years old with active or convalescent COVID-19. Sequenced sample: peripheral blood. The V and J genes are TRBV7-2 and TRBJ2-1; the D gene remains uncertain. The nucleotide sequence reads TGTGCCAGCAGCTTAGGTAACTCGGGTTACAATGAGCAGTTCTTC. It is translated as CASSLGNSGYNEQFF.